This T cell receptor (beta chain) is from a study of cytomegalovirus exposure and HLA in healthy donors. Turning to the study itself: T cells numbering around 180 million yielded around 120 million unique TCR beta sequences in an earlier analysis.

In the PCR, 60 Vbeta and 13 Jbeta primers were used. Study processing details: Later, an analysis found 75 million to 100 million unique TCR beta chains, and about 10 million of these were shared. Some clones are missing from TCRdb's copy, which holds only in-frame ones; the method was immunoSEQ multiplex PCR. The DNA gave D and trimming, while V, J and clone size come from that table. The table shows 120,000 or so clones, with approximately 79% occurring only once. Donors showed nominal health when sampled, although they likely had unrecorded immune exposures. As concerns this clone: Its antigen is undetermined.

Notes on the study in general: An observed cluster of highly shared sequence variants was recorded as a likely sequencing artifact.

Germline lookup yields CDR1 WSHSY and CDR2 SAAADI. V lost 5 bases to trimming and J lost 3 bases, with 5 bases between them. The CDR3 is 11 residues long. The sequenced material came from PBMCs. V and J are TRBV10-2 and TRBJ2-7; D remains ambiguous. The clonotype comes from a young man in good health and CMV-seronegative. The CDR3 bases are TGCGCCAGCAGTCTATACTACGAGCAGTACTTC. Encoded protein: CASSLYYEQYF.